The clone carrying this T cell receptor beta chain was seen once. Trimming removed 0 bases from V and 8 bases from J, with 13 bases in between. Germline V gene sequence: CDR1 GTSNPN, CDR2 SVGIG (reference sequence). The CDR3 sequence is 13 residues long. Assay: immunoSEQ multiplex PCR; the TCRdb copy retains only in-frame clones and omits some. Of over 120,000 clones in the sample, roughly 81% were seen once. These data come from a study of blood T cell repertoires in COVID-19. The gene calls are TRBV30 and TRBJ1-2; weak D call: TRBD1 (6 bases). The sequence was collected from a woman aged 45-60 years with active or convalescent COVID-19. Sequencing input: peripheral blood. The DNA for the CDR3 is TGTGCCTGGAGTGTGGCAGGGGAGAGCGGCTACACCTTC. Residues: CAWSVAGESGYTF. The variable domain in full, completed from reference TRBV30 and TRBJ1-2, reads SQTIHQWPATLVQPVGSPLSLECTVEGTSNPNLYWYRQAAGRGLQLLFYSVGIGQISSEVPQNLSASRPQDRQFILSSKKLLLSDSGFYLCAWSVAGESGYTFGSGTRLTVV.